Following are 24 T cell receptor beta chains from one sample sequenced in a study of cytomegalovirus exposure and HLA in healthy donors. Sequencing was performed with immunoSEQ multiplex PCR; in TCRdb, only in-frame clones are kept and a portion is missing. This table holds about 280,000 clones, 88% found once. Sequencing was done on a sample of PBMCs. These receptors came from a woman aged 18-29 years in good health and CMV-seronegative.

V usage is TRBV7-9 and J usage is TRBJ2-7, with D possibly being TRBD1 (5 bases). Trimming took 5 bases from V and 2 from J, leaving 16 bases between them. Germline V lookup: CDR1 SEHNR, CDR2 FQNEAQ (reference sequence). The CDR3 is made up of 15 amino acids. The CDR3: CASSLKTDITYEQYF. Here the CDR3 DNA reads TGTGCCAGCAGCCTGAAAACGGACATAACCTACGAGCAGTACTTC.

The chain joins TRBV18 to TRBJ2-5; TRBD2 matches 9 bases. The V gene's germline CDR1 is KGHSH and CDR2 LQKENI. V trimming: 1 base; J trimming: 1 base; junction bases outside the gene matches: 10. The length of the CDR3 is 18 residues. The CDR3 protein is CASSPLAGEGGTQETQYF. CDR3 nucleotide sequence: TGTGCCAGCTCACCACTAGCGGGAGAAGGGGGAACCCAAGAGACCCAGTACTTC.

Details on this clone: An end of the junction differs from the germline gene, which may be a read error. The J gene is TRBJ1-1, the V gene TRBV7-2; D gene uncertain. The CDR3 covers 13 residues. Germline V lookup: CDR1 SGHTA, CDR2 FQGNSA. The DNA of the CDR3 is TGTGCCAGCAGCTTAGTCCAGTTAGCCAGAGAAGACTTT. This sequence encodes CASSLVQLAREDF.

The V gene is TRBV28, the J gene TRBJ1-4; 11 bases map to TRBD1. The CDR3 sequence is 20 residues long. The germline CDR1 and CDR2 sequences are MDHEN and SYDVKM. V lost 4 bases, J lost 0 bases, and 13 bases stayed unmatched. The CDR3 here is CASSSMWTGGTSSTNEKLFF. In nucleotides, the CDR3 is TGTGCCAGCAGTTCAATGTGGACAGGGGGCACGTCGTCAACTAATGAAAAACTGTTTTTT. Together with reference TRBV28 and TRBJ1-4, the CDR3 gives the full variable domain: DVKVTQSSRYLVKRTGEKVFLECVQDMDHENMFWYRQDPGLGLRLIYFSYDVKMKEKGDIPEGYSVSREKKERFSLILESASTNQTSMYLCASSSMWTGGTSSTNEKLFFGSGTQLSVL.

This sequence joins TRBV5-1 and TRBJ1-3; D uncertain. This CDR3 is 14 amino acids long. Per the germline V gene, CDR1 is SGHRS and CDR2 is YFSETQ. V was clipped by 4 bases and J by 1 base, with 9 bases between them. Here the CDR3 DNA reads TGCGCCAGCAGCACCAGAGGATCTGGAAACACCATATATTTT. It encodes CASSTRGSGNTIYF.

The rearrangement uses TRBV7-2 and TRBJ1-6; perhaps TRBD1 as D (6 bases). The V end lost 6 bases, the J end lost 9 bases, and 24 bases lay between the germline ends. CDR3 size: 17 residues. Germline V gene data show CDR1 as SGHTA and CDR2 as FQGNSA. CDR3 amino acids: CASSQSGVRYSGSPLHF. The CDR3 DNA follows: TGTGCCAGCAGTCAATCAGGGGTGCGTTATAGTGGTTCACCCCTCCACTTT.

The genes are TRBV19 and TRBJ2-1; 10 nucleotides match TRBD2. Germline V lookup: CDR1 LNHDA, CDR2 SQIVND (reference sequence). V was clipped by 4 bases and J by 9 bases; unmatched bases: 9. The CDR3 is 15 residues long. CDR3: CASSTLAGVSGEQFF. The CDR3, as DNA: TGTGCCAGTAGTACTCTAGCGGGAGTATCCGGTGAGCAGTTCTTC.

The rearrangement uses TRBV11-2 and TRBJ2-1, with 8 bases aligning to TRBD2. From germline, CDR1 is SGHAT and CDR2 FQNNGV. Trimming removed 7 bases from V and 4 bases from J; junction bases left unmatched: 9. The CDR3 length is 15 residues. Here the CDR3 reads CASITRGGTYNEQFF. CDR3 coding DNA: TGTGCCAGCATCACACGGGGGGGAACTTACAATGAGCAGTTCTTC.

The chain has TRBV9 and TRBJ1-5, with TRBD1 as a possible D gene (6 bases). CDR1 is SGDLS, CDR2 YYNGEE, per germline. The CDR3 length is 15 residues. V was trimmed by 3 bases and J by 3 bases, leaving 13 bases between them. The CDR3 DNA reads as TGTGCCAGCAGCGCGGGGGGGCGAGTCAATCAGCCCCAGCATTTT. This gives the protein CASSAGGRVNQPQHF.

The chain recombines TRBV7-2 with TRBJ2-5, with 12 bases identical to TRBD1. The V gene's germline CDR1 is SGHTA and CDR2 FQGNSA. V gave up 5 bases and J gave up 3 bases; unmatched junction bases: 4. The CDR3 length is 15 residues. CDR3 in amino acids: CASSRDRGREETQYF. For the CDR3, the DNA is TGTGCCAGCAGCCGGGACAGGGGGCGAGAAGAGACCCAGTACTTC.

The chain's CDR3 is CASSVDSSKRTDTQYF. In nucleotides, the CDR3 is TGTGCCAGCAGCGTAGATTCGTCCAAACGGACAGATACGCAGTATTTT. The chain joins TRBV9 to TRBJ2-3; unclear D gene. The CDR3 sequence is 16 residues long. CDR1 is SGDLS and CDR2 is YYNGEE in the germline V gene. V lost 0 bases to trimming and J lost 3 bases, with 14 bases between them.

The chain uses TRBV28 and TRBJ1-5; D gene ambiguous. The V gene's germline CDR1 is MDHEN and CDR2 SYDVKM. The ends were cut back, 5 bases at V and 10 bases at J, with 12 bases in the middle. The CDR3 totals 12 residues. In DNA, the CDR3 is TGTGCCAGCAGTCAAGCCGGGAAACCCCAGCATTTT. Encoded protein: CASSQAGKPQHF.

This chain connects TRBV28 to TRBJ2-7; D not resolved. V shed 10 bases and J shed 0 bases, with 13 bases lying between them. The CDR3 covers 13 residues. The germline V gene encodes CDR1 MDHEN and CDR2 SYDVKM. CDR3 sequence (DNA): TGTGCCACCCTCACCCCCAGCTCCTACGAGCAGTACTTC. This gives the protein CATLTPSSYEQYF.

The gene calls are TRBV19 and TRBJ1-6; 10 bases are a match to TRBD1. Germline CDR1 is LNHDA and CDR2 is SQIVND (reference sequence). Trimming cost V 6 bases and J 0 bases; bases outside gene matches: 8. The CDR3 is 18 amino acids. The CDR3 bases are TGTGCCAGTAGCTGGGGACAGGGGCTAAGCTCCTATAATTCACCCCTCCACTTT. Its protein is CASSWGQGLSSYNSPLHF.

The chain combines TRBV25-1 with TRBJ2-7, with TRBD2 identical over 9 bases. CDR1 is MGHDK, CDR2 SYGVNS, per germline. With 10 bases clipped from V and 3 bases from J, the junction kept 7 bases outside the gene matches. The CDR3 has 13 amino acids. The CDR3 here is CATAGLADYEQYF. CDR3 DNA sequence: TGTGCCACCGCGGGACTAGCAGACTACGAGCAGTACTTC.

The rearrangement uses TRBV2 and TRBJ1-1; TRBD1 might be the D (6 bases). CDR3 length: 15 residues. Looked up from germline, CDR1 is SNHLY and CDR2 is FYNNEI. Trimming left V 6 bases short and J 1 base short, with 15 bases between. This CDR3 reads CASRPPGQSNTEAFF. As DNA, the CDR3 is TGTGCCAGCAGGCCGCCCGGACAGTCGAACACTGAAGCTTTCTTT.

The chain recombines TRBV28 with TRBJ2-1; 7 nucleotides agree with TRBD1. Trimming removed 6 bases from V and 7 bases from J; junction bases left unmatched: 6. Germline V gives CDR1 MDHEN, CDR2 SYDVKM. This CDR3 is 13 amino acids long. CDR3 nucleotides: TGTGCCAGCAGCACGACAGGGATGAATGAGCAGTTCTTC. It translates to CASSTTGMNEQFF.

The chain carries TRBV19 and TRBJ2-5; D possibly corresponds to TRBD2 (6 bases). Germline lookup yields CDR1 LNHDA and CDR2 SQIVND (reference sequence). The CDR3 runs 19 residues. V lost 6 bases and J lost 2, with 28 bases in between. Here the CDR3 reads CASSHATRGLSGAQETQYF. CDR3 in DNA: TGTGCCAGTAGCCATGCGACTCGCGGACTTAGCGGAGCACAAGAGACCCAGTACTTC. Combining the CDR3 with reference TRBV19 and TRBJ2-5 gives the whole variable domain DGGITQSPKYLFRKEGQNVTLSCEQNLNHDAMYWYRQDPGQGLRLIYYSQIVNDFQKGDIAEGYSVSREKKESFPLTVTSAQKNPTAFYLCASSHATRGLSGAQETQYFGPGTRLLVL.

This rearrangement joins TRBV27 to TRBJ1-5; 7 bases are a match to TRBD1. CDR1 is MNHEY and CDR2 is SMNVEV in the germline V gene (reference sequence). The CDR3 spans 15 residues. V shed 2 bases and J 9 bases; nucleotides not matched to a gene: 10. The CDR3 DNA sequence: TGTGCCAGCAGTTTAACGGGACAGTCATGGAGGCCCCAGCATTTT. It encodes CASSLTGQSWRPQHF.

V and J are TRBV28 and TRBJ1-2; D gene uncertain. Per the germline V gene, CDR1 is MDHEN and CDR2 is SYDVKM. The CDR3 is 13 residues long. Trimming stripped 3 bases from V and 1 base from J, with 6 bases between. This chain's CDR3 is CASSFGVNYGYTF. The CDR3 DNA follows: TGTGCCAGCAGTTTCGGGGTTAACTATGGCTACACCTTC.

In this sample, this clone turned up once. V gene TRBV28 combines with J gene TRBJ1-2; a weak D match, TRBD1 (5 bases). The germline V and J ends were trimmed by 8 bases and 3 bases, with 7 bases remaining between them. The V gene's germline CDR1 is MDHEN and CDR2 SYDVKM. The CDR3 totals 11 residues. Here the CDR3 DNA reads TGTGCCAGCGGGGCCTACTATGGCTACACCTTC. This encodes CASGAYYGYTF.

This chain connects TRBV19 to TRBJ1-5; 7 bases map to TRBD1. V shed 6 bases, J shed 7 bases, and the junction held 24 bases outside the gene matches. CDR1 is LNHDA and CDR2 is SQIVND in the germline V gene (reference sequence). CDR3 size: 19 residues. CDR3 residues: CASSLVQGFLRVDEQPQHF. The CDR3 nucleotides read TGTGCCAGTAGCCTAGTACAGGGGTTCTTGAGGGTGGATGAACAGCCCCAGCATTTT.

The chain employs TRBV7-9 and TRBJ1-5, with 7 nucleotides matching TRBD1. Per the germline V gene, CDR1 is SEHNR and CDR2 is FQNEAQ (reference sequence). The CDR3 runs to 14 residues. The junction had 5 bases not matched to a gene; V was cut back by 6 bases and J by 3 bases. CDR3 sequence (DNA): TGTGCCAGCAGTACGGACAGGCCCAATCAGCCCCAGCATTTT. Encoded protein: CASSTDRPNQPQHF.

This clone was recorded only once. The V gene is TRBV27, the J gene TRBJ1-4; 7 bases match TRBD1. Germline CDR1 is MNHEY and CDR2 is SMNVEV (reference sequence). Unmatched junction bases numbered 5, after V lost 2 bases and J lost 11 bases. The CDR3 length is 13 residues. Written as DNA, the CDR3 is TGTGCCAGCAGTTTAGTAGGGGGCGGGAAACTGTTTTTT. Its protein is CASSLVGGGKLFF.